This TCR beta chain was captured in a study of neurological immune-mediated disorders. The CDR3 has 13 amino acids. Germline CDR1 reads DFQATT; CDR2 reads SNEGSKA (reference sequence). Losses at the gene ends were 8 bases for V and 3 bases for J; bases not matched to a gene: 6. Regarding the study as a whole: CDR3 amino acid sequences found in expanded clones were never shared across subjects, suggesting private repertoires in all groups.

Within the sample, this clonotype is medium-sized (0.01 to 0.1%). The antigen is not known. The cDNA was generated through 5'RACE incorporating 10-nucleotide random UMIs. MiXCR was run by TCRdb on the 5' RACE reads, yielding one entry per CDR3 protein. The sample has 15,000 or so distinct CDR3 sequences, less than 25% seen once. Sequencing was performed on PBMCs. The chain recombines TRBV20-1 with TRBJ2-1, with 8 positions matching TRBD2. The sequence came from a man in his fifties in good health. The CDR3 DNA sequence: TGCAGTTACCAAGCGGGAGTCTACAATGAGCAGTTCTTC. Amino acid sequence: CSYQAGVYNEQFF.